Here is one T cell receptor (beta chain) with its context. The antigen remains unidentified. The V and J ends lost 5 bases and 2 bases respectively, with 13 bases between them. The CDR3 sequence is 14 residues long. Germline V lookup: CDR1 SGHAT, CDR2 FQNNGV. The source of the sample is a study of T cell responses to AZD1222 COVID-19 vaccine. Regarding the study as a whole: The study reported that nearly half of spike-specific TCRs target unmutated variant regions. Repertoires were obtained solely post-peak T cell response. Two AZD1222 administrations were followed by greater Spike-specific TCR breadth and depth. A mostly white British donor set with more females was recruited, and clonal diversity was possibly underestimated.

The protocol was immunoSEQ multiplex PCR, while the TCRdb copy is restricted to in-frame clones and leaves out a portion. The sample lists 150,000 to 200,000 clones; around 90% were seen once. This material consisted of peripheral blood, taken on day 0 of AZD1222 vaccination. This receptor was obtained from an adult in good health. The genes are TRBV11-2 and TRBJ2-7; D is possibly TRBD1 (6 bases). The CDR3 coding sequence is TGTGCCAGCAGCCGAACAGGGTACACCTACGAGCAGTACTTC. Protein sequence: CASSRTGYTYEQYF.